This T cell receptor (beta chain) comes out of a study of blood T cell repertoires in COVID-19. Method: immunoSEQ multiplex PCR; TCRdb's copy keeps in-frame clones and lacks some. The table records 140,000 to 150,000 clones, around 80% of them present only once. Allocation to cohorts depended on clinical history reported by the participants. The study counted Cohort 3 donors as recovered given two negative PCRs, clearance, or symptom resolution. The CDR3 length is 15 residues. V was pared by 6 bases and J by 5 bases, with 19 bases between. Germline V lookup: CDR1 MDHEN, CDR2 SYDVKM. This chain uses TRBV28 with TRBJ2-5; TRBD1 is a possible D gene (6 bases). The sample taken for sequencing was PBMCs or T cells enriched from blood (not recorded which). The sequence was obtained from a woman aged 45-60 years who had recovered from COVID-19. CDR3 residues: CASSRVTGDRETQYF. For the CDR3, the DNA is TGTGCCAGCAGCAGAGTGACAGGCGACCGGGAGACCCAGTACTTC.